This record concerns one TCR beta chain sequence. Its target is not known. At one boundary the junction diverges from the germline segment, which might be a read error. Tagging with unique molecular identifiers was a feature of the TCR beta cDNA libraries. Each CDR3 protein gets one entry after TCRdb re-called the PCR reads with MiXCR. The sample lists roughly 430,000 distinct CDR3 sequences; about 39% were seen once. This sample was included in a study of post-analysis software for immune sequencing data. At the level of the study: Included among the disease courses, which were recorded for the cohort, were relapsing-remitting, secondary progressive and progressive-relapsing multiple sclerosis. Study outcomes and limitations: Significantly decreased normalized Chao1 diversity was recorded for multiple sclerosis patients relative to controls. Under the F measure, samples that were prepared in one batch clustered strongly together. Controls had lower frequencies than patients of four or five TRBV segments, which included TRBV5-6, TRBV5-1 and TRBV20-1.

The CDR3 is made up of 20 amino acids. In germline, CDR1 is SNHLY, CDR2 FYNNEI. The specimen was blood. The J gene is TRBJ1-2, the V gene TRBV2; a possible D gene is TRBD1 (6 bases). This receptor was taken from a girl aged 2-10 years with multiple sclerosis. The DNA of the CDR3 is TGTGCCAGCAGTGAATCACACAGGGTTCTTTTTGGATCGGCTAACTATGGCTACATCTTC. This encodes CASSESHRVLFGSANYGYIF.